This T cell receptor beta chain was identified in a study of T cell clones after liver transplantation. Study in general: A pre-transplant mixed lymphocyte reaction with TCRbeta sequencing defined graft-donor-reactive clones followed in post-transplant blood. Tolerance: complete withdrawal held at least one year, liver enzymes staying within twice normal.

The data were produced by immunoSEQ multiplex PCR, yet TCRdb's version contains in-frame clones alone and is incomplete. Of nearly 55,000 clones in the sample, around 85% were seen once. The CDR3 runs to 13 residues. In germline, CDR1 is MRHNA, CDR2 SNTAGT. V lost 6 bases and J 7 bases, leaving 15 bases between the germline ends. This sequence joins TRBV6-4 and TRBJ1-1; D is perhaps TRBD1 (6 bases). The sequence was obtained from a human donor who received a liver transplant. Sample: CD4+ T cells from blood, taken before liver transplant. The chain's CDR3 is CASSVHQGREAFF. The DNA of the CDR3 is TGTGCCAGCAGCGTACACCAGGGGCGTGAAGCTTTCTTT.